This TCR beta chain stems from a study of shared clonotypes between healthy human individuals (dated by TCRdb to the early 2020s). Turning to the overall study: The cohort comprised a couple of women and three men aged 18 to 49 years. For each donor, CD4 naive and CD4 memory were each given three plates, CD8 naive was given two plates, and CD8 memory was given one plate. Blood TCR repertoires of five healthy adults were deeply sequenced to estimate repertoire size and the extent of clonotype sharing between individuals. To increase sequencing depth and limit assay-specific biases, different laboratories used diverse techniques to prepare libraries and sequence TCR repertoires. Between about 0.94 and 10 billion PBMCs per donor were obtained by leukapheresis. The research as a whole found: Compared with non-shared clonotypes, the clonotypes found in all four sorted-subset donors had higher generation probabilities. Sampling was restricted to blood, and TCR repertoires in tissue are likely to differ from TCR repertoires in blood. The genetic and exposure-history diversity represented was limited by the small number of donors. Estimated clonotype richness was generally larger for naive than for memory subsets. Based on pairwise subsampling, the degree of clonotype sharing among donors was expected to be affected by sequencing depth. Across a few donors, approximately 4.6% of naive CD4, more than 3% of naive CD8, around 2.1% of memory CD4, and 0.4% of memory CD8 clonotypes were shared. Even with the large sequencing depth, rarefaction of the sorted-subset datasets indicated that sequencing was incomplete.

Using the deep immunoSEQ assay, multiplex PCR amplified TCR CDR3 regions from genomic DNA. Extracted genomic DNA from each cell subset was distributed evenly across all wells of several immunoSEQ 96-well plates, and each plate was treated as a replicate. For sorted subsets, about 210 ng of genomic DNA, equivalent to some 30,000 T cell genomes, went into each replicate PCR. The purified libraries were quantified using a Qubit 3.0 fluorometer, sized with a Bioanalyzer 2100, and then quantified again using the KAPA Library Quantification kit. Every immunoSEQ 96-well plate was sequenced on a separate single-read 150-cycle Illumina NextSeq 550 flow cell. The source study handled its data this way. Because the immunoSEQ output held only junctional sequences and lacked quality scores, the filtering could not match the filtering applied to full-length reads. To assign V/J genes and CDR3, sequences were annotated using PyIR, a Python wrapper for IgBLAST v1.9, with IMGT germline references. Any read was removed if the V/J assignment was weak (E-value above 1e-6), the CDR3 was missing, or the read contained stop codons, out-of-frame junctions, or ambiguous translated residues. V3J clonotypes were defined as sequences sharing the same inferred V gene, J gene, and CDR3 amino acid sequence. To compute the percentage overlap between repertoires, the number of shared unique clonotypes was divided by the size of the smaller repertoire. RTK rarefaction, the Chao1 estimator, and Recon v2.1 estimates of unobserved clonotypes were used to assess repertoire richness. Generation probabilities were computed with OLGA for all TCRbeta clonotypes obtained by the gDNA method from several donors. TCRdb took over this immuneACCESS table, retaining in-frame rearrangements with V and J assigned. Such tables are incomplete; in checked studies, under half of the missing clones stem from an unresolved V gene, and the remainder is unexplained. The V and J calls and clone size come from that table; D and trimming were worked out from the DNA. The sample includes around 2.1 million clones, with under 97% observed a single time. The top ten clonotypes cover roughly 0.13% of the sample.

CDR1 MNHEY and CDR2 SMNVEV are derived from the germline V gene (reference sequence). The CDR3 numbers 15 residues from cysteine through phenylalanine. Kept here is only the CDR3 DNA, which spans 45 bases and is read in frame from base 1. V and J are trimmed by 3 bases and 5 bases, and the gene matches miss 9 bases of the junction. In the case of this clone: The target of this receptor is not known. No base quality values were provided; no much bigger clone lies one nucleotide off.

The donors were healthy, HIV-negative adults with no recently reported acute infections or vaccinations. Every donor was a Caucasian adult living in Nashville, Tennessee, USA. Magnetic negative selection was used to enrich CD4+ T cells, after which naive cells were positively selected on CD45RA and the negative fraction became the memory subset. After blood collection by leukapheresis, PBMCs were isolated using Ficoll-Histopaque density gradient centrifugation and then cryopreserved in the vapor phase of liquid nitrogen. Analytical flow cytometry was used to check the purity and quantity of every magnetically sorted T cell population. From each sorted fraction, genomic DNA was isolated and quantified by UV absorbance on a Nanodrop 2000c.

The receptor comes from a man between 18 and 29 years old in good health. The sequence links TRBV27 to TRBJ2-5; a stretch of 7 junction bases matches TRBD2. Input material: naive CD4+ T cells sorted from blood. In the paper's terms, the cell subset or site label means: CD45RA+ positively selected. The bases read TGTGCCAGCAGTTTGGCGGGCGGGAGCTGGGAGACCCAGTACTTC. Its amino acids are CASSLAGGSWETQYF.